Listed below are T cell receptor beta chains from one sample, sequenced in a study of T cell repertoires in cytomegalovirus infection. These receptors' antigens are unknown. TCRdb reprocessed the reads via MiXCR and lists one record per CDR3 protein. The table shows approximately 910,000 distinct CDR3 sequences, with around 32% occurring only once. The sample was cultured CD8+ T cells from PBMCs, taken from culture after CMV antigen stimulation. These receptors came from a human donor in good health (CMV status not recorded). Some clones in this sample may be carry-over from other donors' samples. Each CDR3 is given with its conserved first and last residue. Fields, in order: CDR3 protein, V gene, D gene, J gene. D genes are given only for firm matches.

CDR3: CASRHSGTGSNQPQHF
V: TRBV6-1
D: TRBD1
J: TRBJ1-5

CDR3: CSAPTFSGQTSMHYGYTF
V: TRBV20-1
D: TRBD1
J: TRBJ1-2

CDR3: CASSQDPDGYSNQPQHF
V: TRBV4-1
D: .
J: TRBJ1-5

CDR3: CASSFGGSYEQFF
V: TRBV12-3/TRBV12-4
D: .
J: TRBJ2-1

CDR3: CASSYGGPRNEQFF
V: TRBV6-5
D: .
J: TRBJ2-1

CDR3: CASRYTSGGTDTQYF
V: TRBV6-1
D: TRBD2
J: TRBJ2-3

CDR3: CASSYGFAYEQYF
V: TRBV27
D: .
J: TRBJ2-7

CDR3: CASGFLPGLDTDTQYF
V: TRBV12-5
D: .
J: TRBJ2-3

CDR3: CASSQAGTGELFF
V: TRBV7-9
D: .
J: TRBJ2-2

CDR3: CASSPYGANYGYTF
V: TRBV7-6
D: .
J: TRBJ1-2

CDR3: CASSPLSDEQFF
V: TRBV7-6
D: .
J: TRBJ2-1

CDR3: CASSQDDWGTHQETQYF
V: TRBV3-1
D: .
J: TRBJ2-5

CDR3: CASSLGVGLAGQHNEQFF
V: TRBV7-8
D: TRBD2
J: TRBJ2-1

CDR3: CASSPNRGERDQPQHF
V: TRBV4-1
D: .
J: TRBJ1-5

CDR3: CASTHMGTFNQPQHF
V: TRBV28
D: .
J: TRBJ1-5

CDR3: CASSLVVGHLIKETQYF
V: TRBV7-8
D: .
J: TRBJ2-5

CDR3: CASSQVAGAYEQYF
V: TRBV4-1
D: TRBD2
J: TRBJ2-7

CDR3: CASSLVLGHPNTEAFF
V: TRBV7-8
D: .
J: TRBJ1-1

CDR3: CASSMGLAGGPRTGELFF
V: TRBV7-6
D: TRBD2
J: TRBJ2-2

CDR3: CASRLQGSYNEQFF
V: TRBV7-2
D: TRBD1
J: TRBJ2-1

CDR3: CASSLAAGPQPQHF
V: TRBV7-6
D: .
J: TRBJ1-5

CDR3: CASSQEPSLMGQGFQPQHF
V: TRBV4-1
D: TRBD1
J: TRBJ1-5

CDR3: CASKGSNEQFF
V: TRBV7-6
D: .
J: TRBJ2-1

CDR3: CASSSVTDGVANTEAFF
V: TRBV5-5
D: .
J: TRBJ1-1

CDR3: CASSEFPLDRGQEAFF
V: TRBV25-1
D: TRBD1
J: TRBJ1-1

CDR3: CASSATSGAPREKLFF
V: TRBV12-3/TRBV12-4
D: .
J: TRBJ1-4

CDR3: CASNLAGNEQFF
V: TRBV6-2/TRBV6-3
D: TRBD2
J: TRBJ2-1

CDR3: CASSSPSGARYGYTF
V: TRBV7-2
D: .
J: TRBJ1-2

CDR3: CASSYREAGANVLTF
V: TRBV7-9
D: .
J: TRBJ2-6